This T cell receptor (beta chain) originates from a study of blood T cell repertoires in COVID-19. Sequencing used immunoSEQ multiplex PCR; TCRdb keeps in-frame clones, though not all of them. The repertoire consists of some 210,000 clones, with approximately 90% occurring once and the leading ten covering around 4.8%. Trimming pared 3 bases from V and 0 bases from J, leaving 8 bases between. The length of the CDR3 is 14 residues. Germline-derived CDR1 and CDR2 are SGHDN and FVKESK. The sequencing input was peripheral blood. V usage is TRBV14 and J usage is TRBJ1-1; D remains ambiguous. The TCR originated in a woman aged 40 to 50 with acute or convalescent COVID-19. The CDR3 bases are TGTGCCAGCAGCCAGGGGAGCATGAACACTGAAGCTTTCTTT. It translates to CASSQGSMNTEAFF.